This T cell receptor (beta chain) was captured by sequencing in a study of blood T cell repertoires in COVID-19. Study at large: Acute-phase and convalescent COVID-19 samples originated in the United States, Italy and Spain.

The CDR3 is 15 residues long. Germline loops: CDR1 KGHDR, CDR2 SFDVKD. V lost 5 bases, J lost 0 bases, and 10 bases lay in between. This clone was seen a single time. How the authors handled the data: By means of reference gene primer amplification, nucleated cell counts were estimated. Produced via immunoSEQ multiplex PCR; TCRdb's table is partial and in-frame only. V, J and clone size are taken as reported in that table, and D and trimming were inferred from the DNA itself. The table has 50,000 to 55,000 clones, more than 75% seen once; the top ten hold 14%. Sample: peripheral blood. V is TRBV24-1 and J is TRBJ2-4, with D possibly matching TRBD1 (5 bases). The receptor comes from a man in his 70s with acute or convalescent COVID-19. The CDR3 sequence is CATSATDPAKNIQYF. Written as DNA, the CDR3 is TGTGCCACCAGTGCGACAGACCCAGCCAAAAACATTCAGTACTTC.